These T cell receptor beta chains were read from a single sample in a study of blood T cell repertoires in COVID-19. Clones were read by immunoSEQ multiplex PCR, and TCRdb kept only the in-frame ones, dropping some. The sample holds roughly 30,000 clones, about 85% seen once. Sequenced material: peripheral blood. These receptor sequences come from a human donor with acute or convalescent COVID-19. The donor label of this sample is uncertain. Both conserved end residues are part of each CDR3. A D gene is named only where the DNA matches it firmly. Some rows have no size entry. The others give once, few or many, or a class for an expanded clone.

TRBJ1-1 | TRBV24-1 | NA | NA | CATSDPMNTEAFF | TGTGCCACCAGTGATCCTATGAACACTGAAGCTTTCTTT
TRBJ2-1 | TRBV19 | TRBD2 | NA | CASIPSRASGSLDEQFF | TGTGCCAGTATACCCTCCCGGGCTAGCGGGAGTCTGGATGAGCAGTTCTTC
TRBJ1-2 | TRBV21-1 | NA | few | CASSRGEREAAPRYTF | TGTGCCAGCAGCAGGGGGGAGAGGGAGGCGGCCCCGCGATACACCTTC
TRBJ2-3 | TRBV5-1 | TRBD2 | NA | CASSLSGGDTQYF | TGCGCCAGCAGCTTGTCCGGGGGGGATACGCAGTATTTT
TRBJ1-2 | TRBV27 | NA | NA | CASSGHGGDGYTF | TGTGCCAGCAGTGGGCACGGGGGGGACGGCTACACCTTC
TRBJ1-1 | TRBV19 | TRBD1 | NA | CASIRGAGGLPEAFF | TGTGCCAGTATCAGGGGGGCAGGGGGCCTCCCTGAAGCTTTCTTT
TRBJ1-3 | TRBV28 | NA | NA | CASSLFGGHAGNTIYF | TGTGCCAGCAGTTTATTTGGCGGGCATGCTGGAAACACCATATATTTT
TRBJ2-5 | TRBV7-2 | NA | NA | CASSLSRGGTVGETQYF | TGTGCCAGCAGCTTATCCCGTGGAGGGACAGTGGGAGAGACCCAGTACTTC
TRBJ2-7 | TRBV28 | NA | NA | CASSPPVRQASSYEQYF | TGTGCCAGCAGTCCGCCCGTGCGACAGGCGAGCTCCTACGAGCAGTACTTC
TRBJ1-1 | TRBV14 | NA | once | CASSQDRGGGLNTEAFF | TGTGCCAGCAGCCAAGATAGAGGGGGTGGGTTGAACACTGAAGCTTTCTTT
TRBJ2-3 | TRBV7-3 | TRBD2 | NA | CASSLTGLAGGPDTQYF | TGTGCCAGCAGCTTAACGGGTCTAGCGGGGGGACCAGATACGCAGTATTTT
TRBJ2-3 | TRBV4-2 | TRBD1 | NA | CASSQPGQGNTDTQYF | TGTGCCAGCAGCCAGCCTGGACAGGGAAACACAGATACGCAGTATTTT
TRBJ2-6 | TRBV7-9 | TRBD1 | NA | CASSLGQPSGANVLTF | TGTGCCAGCAGCCTGGGACAGCCCTCTGGGGCCAACGTCCTGACTTTC
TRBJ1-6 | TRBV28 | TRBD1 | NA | CASSPRWDSSYNSPLHF | TGTGCCAGCAGTCCCCGATGGGACAGTTCCTATAATTCACCCCTCCACTTT
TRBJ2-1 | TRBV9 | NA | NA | CASSDLSSSYNEQFF | TGTGCCAGCAGCGACCTTTCGAGCTCCTACAATGAGCAGTTCTTC
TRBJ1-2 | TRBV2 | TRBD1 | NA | CASSSKGQLISGYTF | TGTGCCAGCAGTTCAAAGGGACAGCTTATCAGCGGCTACACCTTC
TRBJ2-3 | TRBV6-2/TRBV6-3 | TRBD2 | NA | CASSYSTSGRADTQYF | TGTGCCAGCAGTTACTCGACTAGCGGGAGGGCAGATACGCAGTATTTT
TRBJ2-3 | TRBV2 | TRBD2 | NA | CASSARSSGGDTQYF | TGTGCCAGCAGTGCGAGGTCTAGCGGCGGAGATACGCAGTATTTT
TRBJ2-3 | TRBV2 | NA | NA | CASSLTEPDTQYF | TGTGCCAGCAGCTTAACAGAGCCAGATACGCAGTATTTT
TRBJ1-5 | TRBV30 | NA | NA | CACSPGHSTDSNQPQHF | TGTGCCTGTTCTCCGGGACATTCTACCGACAGCAATCAGCCCCAGCATTTT
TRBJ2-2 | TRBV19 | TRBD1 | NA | CASSTPGQGYRELFF | TGTGCCAGTAGTACGCCCGGACAGGGTTATAGGGAGCTGTTTTTT
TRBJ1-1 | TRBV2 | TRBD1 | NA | CASSVRGPEAFF | TGTGCCAGCAGCGTAAGGGGGCCTGAAGCTTTCTTT
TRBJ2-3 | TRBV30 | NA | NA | CAWDQGFSTDTQYF | TGTGCCTGGGATCAGGGTTTCAGCACAGATACGCAGTATTTT
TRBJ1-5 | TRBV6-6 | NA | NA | CASSYLGLNNQPQHF | TGTGCCAGCAGTTACCTCGGACTAAACAATCAGCCCCAGCATTTT
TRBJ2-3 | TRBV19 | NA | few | CASSMGASTDTQYF | TGTGCCAGTAGTATGGGGGCTAGCACAGATACGCAGTATTTT
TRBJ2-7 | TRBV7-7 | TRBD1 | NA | CASSVQQGYEQYF | TGTGCCAGCAGCGTACAACAGGGGTACGAGCAGTACTTC
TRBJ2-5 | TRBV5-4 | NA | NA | CASSLPLGETQYF | TGTGCCAGCAGCTTGCCCCTCGGAGAGACCCAGTACTTC
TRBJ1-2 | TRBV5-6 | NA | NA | CASSLKGDFYGYTF | TGTGCCAGCAGCTTAAAAGGGGATTTCTATGGCTACACCTTC
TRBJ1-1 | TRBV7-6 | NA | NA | CASSLRDTRYEAFF | TGTGCCAGCAGCTTACGGGACACGAGGTATGAAGCTTTCTTT
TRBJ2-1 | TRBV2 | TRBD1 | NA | CASSMEQGLYNEQFF | TGTGCCAGCAGTATGGAACAGGGGTTGTACAATGAGCAGTTCTTC
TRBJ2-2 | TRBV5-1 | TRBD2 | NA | CASSGTRGGGVGELFF | TGCGCCAGCAGCGGCACTCGCGGGGGGGGCGTCGGGGAGCTGTTTTTT
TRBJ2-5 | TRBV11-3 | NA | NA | CASSLVGAQYF | TGTGCCAGCAGCTTAGTAGGGGCCCAGTACTTC
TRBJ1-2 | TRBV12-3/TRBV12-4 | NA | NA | CASRKESGYTF | TGTGCCAGCAGGAAGGAGAGTGGCTACACCTTC
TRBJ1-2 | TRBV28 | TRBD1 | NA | CASSPGQLVGYTF | TGTGCCAGCAGTCCGGGACAGCTCGTCGGCTACACCTTC
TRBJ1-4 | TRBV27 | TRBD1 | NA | CASSAPGQGSEKLFF | TGTGCCAGCAGTGCTCCGGGACAGGGGAGTGAAAAACTGTTTTTT
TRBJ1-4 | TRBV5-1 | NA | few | CASSSQGATNEKLFF | TGCGCCAGCAGCTCCCAGGGTGCGACTAATGAAAAACTGTTTTTT